Listed below are T cell receptor beta chains from one sample, sequenced in a study of blood T cell repertoires in COVID-19. Assay used: immunoSEQ multiplex PCR; TCRdb lists only in-frame clones, some missing. The sample holds about 120,000 clones, around nine tenths seen once. Specimen: peripheral blood. Receptors originate from a woman between 45 and 65 years old with acute or convalescent COVID-19. The CDR3 runs from the conserved cysteine through the conserved F or W. The D gene is left open where the match is weak. Size is stated for part of the rows, as once, few or many counts, or as a class when the clone is expanded.

cdr3_length: 15
clone_size: once
j_call: TRBJ2-2
d_call: -
v_call: TRBV9
cdr3_nt: TGTGCCAGCAGCGTAGGGGGCCGAAAGACCGGGGAGCTGTTTTTT
cdr3_aa: CASSVGGRKTGELFF

cdr3_length: 15
clone_size: -
j_call: TRBJ2-3
d_call: TRBD2
v_call: TRBV7-2
cdr3_nt: TGTGCCAGCTCTGGGGGGGGATCAGGCACAGATACGCAGTATTTT
cdr3_aa: CASSGGGSGTDTQYF

cdr3_length: 16
clone_size: -
j_call: TRBJ2-3
d_call: TRBD2
v_call: TRBV6-4
cdr3_nt: TGTGCCAGCAGTGAGCCTAGCGGTGGGGGCACAGATACGCAGTATTTT
cdr3_aa: CASSEPSGGGTDTQYF

cdr3_length: 17
clone_size: -
j_call: TRBJ1-5
d_call: TRBD1
v_call: TRBV7-8
cdr3_nt: TGTGCCAGCAGCCCCGGGACAGATACCTCTAGCAATCAGCCCCAGCATTTT
cdr3_aa: CASSPGTDTSSNQPQHF

cdr3_length: 16
clone_size: -
j_call: TRBJ2-7
d_call: TRBD1
v_call: TRBV7-8
cdr3_nt: TGTGCCAGCAGCTTATTAGAGGACAGGGGGCGGTACGAGCAGTACTTC
cdr3_aa: CASSLLEDRGRYEQYF

cdr3_length: 14
clone_size: -
j_call: TRBJ1-1
d_call: -
v_call: TRBV5-1
cdr3_nt: TGCGCCAGCAGCTTGGGCACAGAGAACACTGAAGCTTTCTTT
cdr3_aa: CASSLGTENTEAFF

cdr3_length: 14
clone_size: -
j_call: TRBJ2-3
d_call: TRBD1
v_call: TRBV11-3
cdr3_nt: TGTGCCAGCAGCTCAGGGACAGGGCCAAATACGCAGTATTTT
cdr3_aa: CASSSGTGPNTQYF

cdr3_length: 14
clone_size: -
j_call: TRBJ1-4
d_call: -
v_call: TRBV6-2/TRBV6-3
cdr3_nt: TGTGCCAGCAGTTATCCTCCACCAGTGGAAAAACTGTTTTTT
cdr3_aa: CASSYPPPVEKLFF

cdr3_length: 15
clone_size: -
j_call: TRBJ2-5
d_call: -
v_call: TRBV7-2
cdr3_nt: TGTGCCAGCAGCTTAGTGGCCCAACCACAAGAGACCCAGTACTTC
cdr3_aa: CASSLVAQPQETQYF

cdr3_length: 17
clone_size: -
j_call: TRBJ2-7
d_call: -
v_call: TRBV27
cdr3_nt: TGTGCCAGCAGCCTTAAACTGAGGACAGAGGGATATTACGAGCAGTACTTC
cdr3_aa: CASSLKLRTEGYYEQYF

cdr3_length: 18
clone_size: -
j_call: TRBJ1-2
d_call: TRBD1
v_call: TRBV7-9
cdr3_nt: TGTGCCAGCAGCTTAGTTGTGGCGGGGACAGGCGCCCTCTATGGCTACACCTTC
cdr3_aa: CASSLVVAGTGALYGYTF

cdr3_length: 12
clone_size: -
j_call: TRBJ1-1
d_call: -
v_call: TRBV10-3
cdr3_nt: TGTGCCATCACAGGGCGGGGAACTGAAGCTTTCTTT
cdr3_aa: CAITGRGTEAFF

cdr3_length: 14
clone_size: -
j_call: TRBJ2-1
d_call: -
v_call: TRBV13
cdr3_nt: TGTGCCAGCAGCTTACAAAACTCCTACAATGAGCAGTTCTTC
cdr3_aa: CASSLQNSYNEQFF

cdr3_length: 15
clone_size: -
j_call: TRBJ2-3
d_call: TRBD2
v_call: TRBV9
cdr3_nt: TGTGCCAGCAGCGTAGCGGGAGGGCCGGCAGATACGCAGTATTTT
cdr3_aa: CASSVAGGPADTQYF

cdr3_length: 15
clone_size: once
j_call: TRBJ2-3
d_call: TRBD2
v_call: TRBV9
cdr3_nt: TGTGCCAGCAGCGTAGGGGTAGCGGGAGTTGATACGCAGTATTTT
cdr3_aa: CASSVGVAGVDTQYF